This passage covers 21 T cell receptor beta chains from one sample sequenced in a study of blood T cells in healthy people across ages (dated by TCRdb to the mid-2010s). Receptor amplification or capture employed 5' RACE. Sequencing used an Illumina HiSeq 2500. The second PCR ran for roughly 7 to 12 cycles and used a J-beta primer mix along with a sample-barcoded 5' primer. In TCRdb, the public reads were trimmed at Q25 with fastp and aligned with MiXCR, with productive beta chains retained. Each entry merges the rows of one CDR3 protein and shows their most common DNA and genes. For this sample there are 500,000 to 550,000 distinct CDR3 sequences; around 24% appear just once. 7.5% to 9% of the sample is held by the ten biggest clonotypes. These records were also assigned to another study, of T cells of mothers and their children.

The sequenced material came from blood. These receptors originate from a boy aged 5-17 years in good health.

A few counts support this clonotype. This CDR3 is CASNDSPLAGVGETQYF. CDR3 DNA: TGTGCCAGCAATGATTCCCCCCTAGCGGGAGTTGGAGAGACCCAGTACTTC. This chain links TRBV6-1 with TRBJ2-5; 10 nucleotides line up with TRBD2. V was clipped by 7 bases and J by 4 bases; unmatched bases: 15. There are 17 residues in the CDR3. The V gene's germline CDR1 is MNHNS and CDR2 SASEGT.

The J gene is TRBJ2-3, the V gene TRBV28; 7 nucleotides agree with TRBD1. V lost 10 bases, J lost 4 bases, and 8 bases stayed unmatched. Germline V gene lookup returns CDR1 MDHEN and CDR2 SYDVKM. The CDR3 spans 13 residues. Written as DNA, the CDR3 is TGTGCCATCTCCATGCAGGGGGCAGATACGCAGTATTTT. Translating gives CAISMQGADTQYF.

The chain is built from TRBV28 and TRBJ2-7; 7 bases are a match to TRBD1. The CDR3 covers 15 residues. V shed 7 bases and J 0 bases; nucleotides not matched to a gene: 9. Germline assignment: CDR1 MDHEN and CDR2 SYDVKM. The CDR3 loop reads CASTKTGASSYEQYF. CDR3 nucleotides: TGTGCCAGCACGAAAACAGGGGCGAGCTCCTACGAGCAGTACTTC.

This clonotype occurred once. The V and J genes are TRBV14 and TRBJ2-1, with D uncertain. Trimming removed 0 bases from V and 5 bases from J, with 8 bases in between. This CDR3 contains 14 residues. Germline lookup yields CDR1 SGHDN and CDR2 FVKESK. The CDR3 sequence: CASSQEMVNNEQFF. CDR3 DNA: TGTGCCAGCAGCCAAGAAATGGTTAACAATGAGCAGTTCTTC. The full variable domain, with the rest looked up from reference TRBV14 and TRBJ2-1, is EAGVTQFPSHSVIEKGQTVTLRCDPISGHDNLYWYRRVMGKEIKFLLHFVKESKQDESGMPNNRFLAERTGGTYSTLKVQPAELEDSGVYFCASSQEMVNNEQFFGPGTRLTVL.

This chain uses TRBV4-3 with TRBJ2-1; 8 positions agree with TRBD2. This CDR3 is 17 amino acids long. V shed 0 bases and J 5 bases; nucleotides not matched to a gene: 9. Germline assignment: CDR1 LGHNA and CDR2 YSLEER. The CDR3 sequence: CASSQDKSSGGNNEQFF. CDR3 coding DNA: TGCGCCAGCAGCCAAGATAAGTCCAGCGGGGGAAACAATGAGCAGTTCTTC.

The chain joins TRBV20-1 to TRBJ1-2; no firm D call. This CDR3 has 12 residues. Germline V gene sequence: CDR1 DFQATT, CDR2 SNEGSKA (reference sequence). V lost 4 bases and J 2 bases, leaving 8 bases between the germline ends. CDR3 loop: CSATDDNYGYTF. The CDR3 DNA follows: TGCAGTGCTACCGACGACAACTATGGCTACACCTTC.

This rearrangement joins TRBV18 to TRBJ2-7, with 7 bases fitting TRBD1. The CDR3 covers 14 residues. Germline CDR1 and CDR2: KGHSH and LQKENI. Trimming removed 8 bases from V and 4 bases from J; junction bases left unmatched: 11. The CDR3 protein is CASTDRAWAYEQYF. The CDR3 DNA reads TGTGCCAGCACTGACAGGGCCTGGGCGTACGAGCAGTACTTC.

The V call is TRBV12-3 or TRBV12-4, the J call TRBJ1-2, with no clear D. The germline V and J ends were trimmed by 3 bases and 4 bases, with 6 bases remaining between them. The CDR3 totals 12 residues. The CDR3, as DNA: TGTGCCAGCAGTTTGGTTTCCTATGGCTACACCTTC. It codes for CASSLVSYGYTF.

This clonotype was seen a few times. This rearrangement joins TRBV27 to TRBJ2-3, with D perhaps TRBD1 (5 bases). Per the germline V gene, CDR1 is MNHEY and CDR2 is SMNVEV (reference sequence). This CDR3 has 15 residues. V dropped 2 bases and J dropped 6 bases, with 15 bases sitting between them. The CDR3 loop reads CASSLIRQSGDTQYF. The DNA of the CDR3 is TGTGCCAGCAGTTTAATTAGACAGTCCGGCGATACGCAGTATTTT.

This clonotype was seen only a few times. This chain joins TRBV7-3 and TRBJ2-1; TRBD2 agrees at 9 bases. CDR1 and CDR2 from the germline V gene are SGHTA and FQGTGA. This CDR3 has 18 residues. V lost 0 bases, J lost 6 bases, and 12 bases stayed unmatched. This chain's CDR3 is CASSLTASKLAGRNEQFF. The CDR3 DNA sequence: TGTGCCAGCAGCTTAACCGCCTCAAAACTAGCGGGTCGCAATGAGCAGTTCTTC.

The chain has TRBV7-2 and TRBJ1-1; 7 nucleotides match TRBD1. The CDR3 covers 16 residues. V lost 3 bases and J lost 3; bases outside the gene matches: 10. Germline lookup yields CDR1 SGHTA and CDR2 FQGNSA. CDR3 residues: CASSLYRGMRDTEAFF. Here the CDR3 DNA reads TGTGCCAGCAGCTTGTACAGGGGCATGAGGGACACTGAAGCTTTCTTT. The whole variable domain, remainder taken from reference TRBV7-2 and TRBJ1-1, is GAGVSQSPSNKVTEKGKDVELRCDPISGHTALYWYRQSLGQGLEFLIYFQGNSAPDKSGLPSDRFSAERTGGSVSTLTIQRTQQEDSAVYLCASSLYRGMRDTEAFFGQGTRLTVV.

This clonotype has just a few counts. V is TRBV4-3 and J is TRBJ2-5, with D tentatively TRBD1 (6 bases). Judging by the DNA end, TRBJ2-7 fits better; the J call may be wrong. From germline, CDR1 is LGHNA and CDR2 YSLEER. The CDR3 runs 15 residues. CDR3 bases: TGCGCCAGCAGCCAAGGGAGGTGGGACAACTACGAGCAGTACTTC. It codes for CASSQGRWDNYEQYF.

The DNA for the CDR3 is TGCAGCCAATTAGCGGGAGGGCCCGGGGAGCTGTTTTTT. This gives the protein CSQLAGGPGELFF. The chain uses TRBV29-1 and TRBJ2-2; 11 bases map to TRBD2. J was trimmed by 6 bases and V by 8 bases; bases with no gene match: 5. CDR1 SQVTM and CDR2 ANQGSEA come from the germline V gene. The CDR3 consists of 13 residues.

This clonotype occurred once. V usage is TRBV7-9 and J usage is TRBJ2-2; TRBD1 matches at 7 bases. CDR3 length: 16 amino acids. CDR1 SEHNR and CDR2 FQNEAQ come from the germline V gene (reference sequence). Losses at the gene ends were 5 bases for V and 1 base for J; bases not matched to a gene: 7. As DNA, the CDR3 is TGTGCCAGCAGCCGACAGGGCAAGCTGAACACCGGGGAGCTGTTTTTT. It encodes CASSRQGKLNTGELFF.

The genes are TRBV20-1 and TRBJ2-1, with TRBD2 identical over 9 bases. The CDR3 is 16 amino acids. CDR1 is DFQATT, CDR2 SNEGSKA, per germline (reference sequence). The V and J ends lost 2 bases and 4 bases, in that order; junction bases with no gene match: 9. CDR3 sequence reads: CSARPQREEAYNEQFF. The DNA for the CDR3 is TGCAGTGCTAGACCTCAGCGGGAGGAGGCTTACAATGAGCAGTTCTTC.

The genes are TRBV7-2 and TRBJ1-1; D not certain. The CDR3 runs 14 residues. CDR1 is SGHTA, CDR2 FQGNSA, per germline. V lost 4 bases and J lost 4, with 13 bases in between. CDR3 residues: CASSYIHIGTEAFF. CDR3 sequence (DNA): TGTGCCAGCAGCTATATTCATATAGGCACTGAAGCTTTCTTT. The complete variable domain, with remaining parts taken from reference TRBV7-2 and TRBJ1-1, reads GAGVSQSPSNKVTEKGKDVELRCDPISGHTALYWYRQSLGQGLEFLIYFQGNSAPDKSGLPSDRFSAERTGGSVSTLTIQRTQQEDSAVYLCASSYIHIGTEAFFGQGTRLTVV.

The V gene is TRBV10-3, the J gene TRBJ2-2; D is possibly TRBD1 (6 bases). This CDR3 region has 16 residues. Germline V gene sequence: CDR1 ENHRY, CDR2 SYGVKD. V was clipped by 0 bases and J by 0 bases, with 8 bases between them. The CDR3 nucleotides read TGTGCCATCAGTGAGTCGGGGGCGTCGAACACCGGGGAGCTGTTTTTT. Residues: CAISESGASNTGELFF.

A few counts support this clonotype. V usage is TRBV4-2 and J usage is TRBJ2-7; a possible D gene is TRBD2 (6 bases). This CDR3 spans 16 amino acids. V gave up 0 bases and J gave up 1 base, with 13 bases separating them. Germline CDR1 reads LGHNA; CDR2 reads YNFKEQ. The CDR3 loop reads CASSQDTGVGSYEQYF. The CDR3 coding sequence is TGTGCCAGCAGCCAAGATACGGGAGTCGGATCCTACGAGCAGTACTTC.

V usage is TRBV7-9 and J usage is TRBJ2-5, with 12 bases lining up with TRBD2. Germline-derived CDR1 and CDR2 are SEHNR and FQNEAQ (reference sequence). The trim removed 0 bases at V and 3 bases at J, leaving 5 bases unmatched. The CDR3 has 17 amino acids. The CDR3 DNA is TGTGCCAGCAGCTTAGCGACACTAGCGGGGGGTAAAGAGACCCAGTACTTC. It is translated as CASSLATLAGGKETQYF.

This clonotype was detected once. The V gene is TRBV20-1, the J gene TRBJ2-3, with D tentatively TRBD2 (5 bases). V was clipped by 6 bases and J by 2 bases, with 15 bases between them. CDR3 length equals 14 residues. CDR1 and CDR2 from the germline V gene are DFQATT and SNEGSKA (reference sequence). In DNA, the CDR3 is TGCAGTGCGCAGATCACCGGACTCACAGATACGCAGTATTTT. Protein: CSAQITGLTDTQYF.

This clonotype was detected many times. At one end, the junction sequence differs from germline, possibly due to a read error. J is TRBJ2-7 and V is TRBV5-1; D possibly corresponds to TRBD2 (6 bases). The CDR3 totals 12 residues. From germline, CDR1 is SGHRS and CDR2 YFSETQ. CDR3 coding DNA: TGTGCCAGCAGCTTGACTAGCTACGAGCAGTACTTC. Protein product: CASSLTSYEQYF.